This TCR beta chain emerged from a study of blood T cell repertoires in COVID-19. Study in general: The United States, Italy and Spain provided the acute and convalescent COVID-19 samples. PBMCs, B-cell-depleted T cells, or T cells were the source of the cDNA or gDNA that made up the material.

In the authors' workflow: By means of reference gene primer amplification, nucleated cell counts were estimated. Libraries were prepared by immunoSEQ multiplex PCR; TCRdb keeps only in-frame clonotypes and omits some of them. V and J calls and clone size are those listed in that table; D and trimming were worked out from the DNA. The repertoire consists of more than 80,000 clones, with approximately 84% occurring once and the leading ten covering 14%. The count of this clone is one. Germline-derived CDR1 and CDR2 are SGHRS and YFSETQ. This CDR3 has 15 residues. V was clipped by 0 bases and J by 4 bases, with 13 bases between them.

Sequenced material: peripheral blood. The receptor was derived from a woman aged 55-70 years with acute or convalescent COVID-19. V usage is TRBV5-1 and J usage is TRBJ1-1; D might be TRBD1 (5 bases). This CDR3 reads CASSLVGGGITEAFF. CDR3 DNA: TGCGCCAGCAGCTTGGTCGGGGGAGGAATCACTGAAGCTTTCTTT.